This entry concerns a single TCR beta chain. What it binds is not known. The data were produced by immunoSEQ multiplex PCR, yet TCRdb's version contains in-frame clones alone and is incomplete. The sample consists of some 77,000 clones, roughly 72% of them appearing once. ViraFEST assay sequencing came after antigen-specific CD4+ T cells were expanded with viral peptide pools. Culture lasted about ten days before CD4+ T cell isolation. Having tested negative for nucleocapsid antibodies, the vaccine recipients showed no prior SARS-CoV-2 infection. The culture medium for a few million PBMC per well included approximately 10 IU/ml IL-2 and around 9.9 ug/ml peptides. In the cultures, half the medium was exchanged for IL-2 medium on days 3 and 7. The data are from a study of vaccination effects on CD4 cells after COVID-19. For the study at large: The vaccine given was either BNT162b2 or mRNA-1273, in two doses.

Study-wide findings and caveats: The study had few convalescent patients and no early post-infection timepoints.

The V gene's germline CDR1 is SGHRS and CDR2 YFSETQ. There are 14 residues in the CDR3. The J segment lost 4 bases and the V segment lost 3 bases, leaving 2 bases of the junction unmatched. The genes are TRBV5-1 and TRBJ2-3, with TRBD2 matching over 10 bases. Material: CD4+ T cells from PBMCs cultured with HCoV-OC43 spike peptides, obtained before COVID-19 vaccination. Documented subset: HCoV-OC43 spike overlapping peptide pool stimulation. This TCR was recovered from a human donor who received a COVID-19 vaccine. CDR3 coding DNA: TGCGCCAGCAGCTATCTAGCGGGGGCAGATACGCAGTATTTT. It is translated as CASSYLAGADTQYF.